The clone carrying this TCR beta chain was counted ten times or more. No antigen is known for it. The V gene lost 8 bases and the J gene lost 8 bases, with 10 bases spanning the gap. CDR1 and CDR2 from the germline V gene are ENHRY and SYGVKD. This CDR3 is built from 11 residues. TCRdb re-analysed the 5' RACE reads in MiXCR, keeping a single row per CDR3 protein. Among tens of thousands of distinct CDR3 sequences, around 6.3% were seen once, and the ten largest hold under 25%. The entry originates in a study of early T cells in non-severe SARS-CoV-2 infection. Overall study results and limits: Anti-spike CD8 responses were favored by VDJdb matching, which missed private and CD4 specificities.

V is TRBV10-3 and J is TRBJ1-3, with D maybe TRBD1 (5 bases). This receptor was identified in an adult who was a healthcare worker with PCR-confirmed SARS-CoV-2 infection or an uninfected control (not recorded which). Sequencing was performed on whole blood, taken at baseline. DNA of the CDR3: TGTGCCATCCACGGGGGTGACACCATATATTTT. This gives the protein CAIHGGDTIYF.